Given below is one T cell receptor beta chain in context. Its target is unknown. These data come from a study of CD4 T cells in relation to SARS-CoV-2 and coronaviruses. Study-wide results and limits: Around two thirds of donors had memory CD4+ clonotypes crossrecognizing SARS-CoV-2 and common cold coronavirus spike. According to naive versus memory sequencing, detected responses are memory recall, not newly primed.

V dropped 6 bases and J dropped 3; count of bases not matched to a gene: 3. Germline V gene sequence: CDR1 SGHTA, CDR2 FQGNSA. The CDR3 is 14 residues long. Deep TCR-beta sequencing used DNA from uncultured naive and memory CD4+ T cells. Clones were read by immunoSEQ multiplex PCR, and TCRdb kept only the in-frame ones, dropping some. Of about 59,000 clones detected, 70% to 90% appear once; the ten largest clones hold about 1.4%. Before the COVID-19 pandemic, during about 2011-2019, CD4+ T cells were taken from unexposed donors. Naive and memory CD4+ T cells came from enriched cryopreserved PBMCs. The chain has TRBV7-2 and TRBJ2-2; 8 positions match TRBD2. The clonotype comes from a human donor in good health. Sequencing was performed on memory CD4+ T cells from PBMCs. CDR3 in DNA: TGTGCCAGCAGGCTAGCGGGCGACACCGGGGAGCTGTTTTTT. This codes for CASRLAGDTGELFF.